Listed below are T cell receptor beta chains from one sample, sequenced in a study of shared clonotypes between healthy human individuals. Sequenced by immunoSEQ multiplex PCR; TCRdb stores in-frame clones only, minus some. This sample has millions of clones, with approximately 95% found just once. The sample was naive CD8+ T cells sorted from blood. These receptors came from a man younger than 30 in good health. Each CDR3 is given with its conserved first and last residue. The D gene is left open where the match is weak. Where a row states a size, it is once, few, many or the class of an expanded clone; other rows omit it.

clone_size | j_call | d_call | v_call | cdr3_nt | cdr3_aa
. | TRBJ2-1 | TRBD2 | TRBV18 | TGTGCCAGCTCACTCATCGGGACTAGCGGGGGGAGTGAGCAGTTCTTC | CASSLIGTSGGSEQFF
. | TRBJ1-6 | . | TRBV2 | TGTGCCAGCAGTGAATATAGTAGTAATTCACCCCTCCACTTT | CASSEYSSNSPLHF
. | TRBJ2-7 | . | TRBV11-1 | TGTGCCAGCAGCTTAACCGGGACGATCTACGAGCAGTACTTC | CASSLTGTIYEQYF
. | TRBJ2-7 | TRBD2 | TRBV6-1 | TGTGCCAGCAGATGGGACTATTCATACGAGCAGTACTTC | CASRWDYSYEQYF
. | TRBJ2-7 | TRBD2 | TRBV9 | TGTGCCAGCAGCCCCGGGGGGGCCGAGTACGAGCAGTACTTC | CASSPGGAEYEQYF
. | TRBJ1-1 | . | TRBV4-1 | TGCGCCAGCAGCCAAGAGCGGGCTTTCTTT | CASSQERAFF
. | TRBJ2-7 | . | TRBV5-6 | TGTGCCAGCAGCTTGGTGGGGGTTACCTACGAGCAGTACTTC | CASSLVGVTYEQYF
. | TRBJ2-5 | TRBD1 | TRBV5-4 | TGTGCCAGCAGCTTGCAGGGGGCAGGGCAAGAGACCCAGTACTTC | CASSLQGAGQETQYF
. | TRBJ1-1 | . | TRBV7-9 | TGTGCCAGCAGCACCTTACAGGGTTACACTGAAGCTTTCTTT | CASSTLQGYTEAFF
. | TRBJ2-2 | . | TRBV5-4 | TGTGCCAGCAGTCGTTCGGTGGGGGACCATTACTCCGGGGAGCTGTTTTTT | CASSRSVGDHYSGELFF
. | TRBJ1-3 | . | TRBV7-2 | TGTGCCAGCAGCTCGGGGGGAAGTGGAAACACCATATATTTT | CASSSGGSGNTIYF
. | TRBJ2-7 | TRBD2 | TRBV4-1 | TGCGCCAGCAGCCCCCTGGGAGGGACTTACGAGCAGTACTTC | CASSPLGGTYEQYF
. | TRBJ2-7 | TRBD1 | TRBV6-1 | TGTGCCAGCAGTGTATCCGGGACAGGGGACGAGCAGTACTTC | CASSVSGTGDEQYF
. | TRBJ2-7 | TRBD2 | TRBV10-2 | TGCGCCAGCAGTGAGGGGGCCGGCAGACTAGCGGGATCCTACGAGCAGTACTTC | CASSEGAGRLAGSYEQYF
few | TRBJ2-7 | . | TRBV5-1 | TGCGCCAGCAGCTTGGAAGTGGGGGGTTACGAGCAGTACTTC | CASSLEVGGYEQYF
. | TRBJ2-1 | TRBD2 | TRBV2 | TGTGCCAGCAGTGAAGCGGCTAGCGGAATTGAGCATGAGCAGTTCTTC | CASSEAASGIEHEQFF
. | TRBJ1-1 | . | TRBV5-6 | TGTGCCAGCAGCTTTGGGACTGAAGCTTTCTTT | CASSFGTEAFF
. | TRBJ1-1 | TRBD1 | TRBV27 | TGTGCCAGCAGTTTAAGACAGGGAGGAACTGAAGCTTTCTTT | CASSLRQGGTEAFF
. | TRBJ2-7 | . | TRBV2 | TGTGCCAGCAGTGAAGACTTCTCCTACGAGCAGTACTTC | CASSEDFSYEQYF
once | TRBJ2-7 | TRBD2 | TRBV27 | TGTGCCAGCAGTATCGGGGGGGCGGGCTACGAGCAGTACTTC | CASSIGGAGYEQYF
. | TRBJ2-5 | . | TRBV29-1 | TGCAGCGTTGTGGGCTCGGAGACCCAGTACTTC | CSVVGSETQYF
. | TRBJ2-2 | . | TRBV4-1 | TGCGCCAGCAGCTTGCGGGGACAGACCGGGGAGCTGTTTTTT | CASSLRGQTGELFF
. | TRBJ2-2 | . | TRBV5-5 | TGTGCCAGCAGCTTGCCCTACTTGGTGAACACCGGGGAGCTGTTTTTT | CASSLPYLVNTGELFF
. | TRBJ2-5 | TRBD2 | TRBV5-4 | TGTGCCAGCAGCCTACGGGTGGTAGCGGGGAGCCGGCGTGGGGAGACCCAGTACTTC | CASSLRVVAGSRRGETQYF
. | TRBJ1-2 | TRBD1 | TRBV13 | TGTGCCAGCAGCTCGTGGGACAGGGGAATCTTGGGTGGCTACACCTTC | CASSSWDRGILGGYTF
. | TRBJ2-7 | . | TRBV5-1 | TGCGCCAGCATGGAGGACGGTGAAGAGCAGTACTTC | CASMEDGEEQYF
. | TRBJ2-7 | . | TRBV18 | TGTGCCAGCTCACCAGCGGACGGAGGGTACGAGCAGTACTTC | CASSPADGGYEQYF
. | TRBJ2-1 | TRBD2 | TRBV30 | TGTGCCTGGAATGGCGGGGGGGGAAGCTACAATGAGCAGTTCTTC | CAWNGGGGSYNEQFF
once | TRBJ1-1 | TRBD1 | TRBV7-9 | TGTGCCAGCAGCGCAAGTCCCGGGACAGGGAACACTGAAGCTTTCTTT | CASSASPGTGNTEAFF
. | TRBJ2-5 | TRBD2 | TRBV11-2 | TGTGCCAGCAGGGAGTGGGCTAGCGGGCCCCAAGAGACCCAGTACTTC | CASREWASGPQETQYF
. | TRBJ2-5 | . | TRBV2 | TGTGCCAGCAAAGTTCGAGGTCAAGAGACCCAGTACTTC | CASKVRGQETQYF
. | TRBJ2-3 | . | TRBV13 | TGTGCCAGCAGCCCTGTTCAAGGACAGTCCGCAGATACGCAGTATTTT | CASSPVQGQSADTQYF